These 5 T cell receptor beta chains were sequenced from one sample in a study of T cell repertoires in cytomegalovirus infection. These receptors' targets are unknown. Each CDR3 protein is one row after TCRdb ran MiXCR on the reads. The sample yields fewer than 1,000,000 distinct CDR3 sequences, approximately 31% seen once. Here the sequenced sample was cultured CD8+ T cells from PBMCs, taken from culture after CMV antigen stimulation. The receptors stem from a human donor in good health (CMV status not recorded). Some clones in this sample may be carry-over from other donors' samples.

The rearrangement uses TRBV2 and TRBJ1-2; 7 nucleotides agree with TRBD1. V shed 11 bases, J shed 5 bases, and the junction held 5 bases outside the gene matches. This CDR3 is built from 11 residues. Per germline, CDR1 SNHLY and CDR2 FYNNEI. This CDR3 reads CARTGPYGYTF. The CDR3 DNA reads TGTGCCCGGACAGGACCGTATGGCTACACCTTC. The full variable domain, rest sourced from reference TRBV2 and TRBJ1-2, is EPEVTQTPSHQVTQMGQEVILRCVPISNHLYFYWYRQILGQKVEFLVSFYNNEISEKSEIFDDQFSVERPDGSNFTLKIRSTKLEDSAMYFCARTGPYGYTFGSGTRLTVV.

The sample holds a few counts of this clonotype. The chain uses TRBV12-3 or TRBV12-4 and TRBJ1-2, with 7 positions matching TRBD1. J lost 2 bases, V lost 1 base, and 7 bases had no gene match. The CDR3 runs 16 residues. The CDR3 DNA follows: TGTGCCAGCAGTTTAGGTCGCAGGGGGGGAAACTATGGCTACACCTTC. It specifies CASSLGRRGGNYGYTF.

Many counts were recorded for this clonotype. This chain uses TRBV7-2 with TRBJ2-1, with TRBD2 matching 8 bases. The J segment lost 2 bases and the V segment lost 7 bases, leaving 7 bases of the junction unmatched. Germline V gene sequence: CDR1 SGHTA, CDR2 FQGNSA. CDR3 length: 15 amino acids. CDR3 bases: TGTGCCAGCACCCCCATAGCGGGGCCCTACAATGAGCAGTTCTTC. This sequence encodes CASTPIAGPYNEQFF.

The V call is TRBV20-1, the J call TRBJ2-5; D gene uncertain. Germline assignment: CDR1 DFQATT and CDR2 SNEGSKA (reference sequence). The CDR3 length is 13 residues. Trimming shortened V by 5 bases and J by 5 bases, and 15 bases separated the two germline ends. DNA of the CDR3: TGCAGTGCTCCAGAGGTCGTTTGGGAGACCCAGTACTTC. Protein sequence: CSAPEVVWETQYF.

This clonotype has only a few counts. J is TRBJ1-1 and V is TRBV4-2; D is ambiguous. CDR3 length: 12 residues. In germline, CDR1 is LGHNA, CDR2 YNFKEQ. Trimming stripped 8 bases from V and 3 bases from J, with 10 bases between. The CDR3 DNA is TGTGCCAGCCGCGACGGGGACACTGAAGCTTTCTTT. Its protein is CASRDGDTEAFF.